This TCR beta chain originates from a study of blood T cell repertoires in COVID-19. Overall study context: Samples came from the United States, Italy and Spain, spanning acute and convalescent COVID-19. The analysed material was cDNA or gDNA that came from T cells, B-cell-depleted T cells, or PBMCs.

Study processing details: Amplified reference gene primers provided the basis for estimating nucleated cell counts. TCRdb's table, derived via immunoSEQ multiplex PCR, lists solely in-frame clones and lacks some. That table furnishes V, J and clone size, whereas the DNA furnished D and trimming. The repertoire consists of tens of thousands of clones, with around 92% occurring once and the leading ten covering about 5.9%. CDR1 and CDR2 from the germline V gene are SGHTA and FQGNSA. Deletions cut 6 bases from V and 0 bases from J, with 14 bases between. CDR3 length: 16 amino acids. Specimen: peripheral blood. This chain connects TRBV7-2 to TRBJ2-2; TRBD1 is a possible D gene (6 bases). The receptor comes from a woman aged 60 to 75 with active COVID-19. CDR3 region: CASRLLGTTNTGELFF. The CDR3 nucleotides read TGTGCCAGCAGACTCCTCGGGACAACGAACACCGGGGAGCTGTTTTTT.